This TCR beta chain emerged from a study of T-cell memory formation after mild COVID-19. Across the whole study: TCR clusters showed largely donor specificity. Study outcomes and limitations: Clones which contracted sat mainly in CM and EM if CD4+, and in EMRA if CD8+. The pre-infection memory compartment contained some responding clones, suggesting cross-reactive memory joined.

With respect to this clonotype: What it recognizes is unknown.

Employing constant-segment primers, 5'RACE generated TCR alpha and TCR beta cDNA libraries bearing sample barcodes and UMIs. TCRdb re-called the 5' RACE reads through MiXCR, storing one row per CDR3 protein. Among roughly 450,000 distinct CDR3 sequences listed, over 15% were seen once. What was sequenced was PBMCs or a T cell subset sorted from them (not recorded which). This TCR was sampled from a young man who had mild COVID-19 (a few samples of this study predate the infection). Cell type and time point are not known.

The CDR3 DNA reads TGTGCCACCAGGGGACAGAACTACAATGAGCAGTTCTTC. As protein: CATRGQNYNEQFF. V gene TRBV24-1 combines with J gene TRBJ2-1, with TRBD1 matching 7 bases. Losses at the gene ends were 7 bases for V and 3 bases for J; bases not matched to a gene: 2. The germline CDR1 and CDR2 sequences are KGHDR and SFDVKD. There are 13 residues in the CDR3.